In this sample, the clone carrying this T cell receptor beta chain turned up a few times. Its antigen is undetermined. The data derive from a study of read filtering for tumor transcriptome and immune sequencing. Study background: Revised staging placed fewer than ten patients in R-ISS I, 15 to 20 in II, more than 5 in III.

The CDR3 is 13 amino acids. Looked up from germline, CDR1 is SGHAT and CDR2 is FQNNGV. Trimming shortened V by 3 bases and J by 2 bases, and 7 bases separated the two germline ends. This library used approximately 390 ng RNA and molecular barcoded adaptors spanning alpha/delta and beta/gamma chains. Each CDR3 protein gets one entry after TCRdb re-called the reads with MiXCR. The sample holds tens of thousands of distinct CDR3 sequences; 15% to 25% are singletons and the top ten take around 15%. Overall study results and limits: IR-seq and RNA-seq agreed better without single-read clonotypes.

The receptor's source is a donor aged 40 or over with multiple myeloma. The gene calls are TRBV11-2 and TRBJ2-5; no definite D call. Sequencing input: a population of CD138-negative cells sorted from bone marrow. The CDR3 here is CASSFSLQETQYF. The CDR3 DNA reads as TGTGCCAGCAGCTTTTCTCTGCAAGAGACCCAGTACTTC.